This TCR beta chain was found in a study of CD8 T cells in ankylosing spondylitis. Study-level results: Significant enrichment of disease-linked clones was reportedly seen in matched ankylosing spondylitis synovial fluid. Disease-linked clones displayed a CD8+ phenotype and appeared relatively rarely in peripheral blood.

The CDR3 is 14 amino acids. CDR1 SQVTM and CDR2 ANQGSEA come from the germline V gene. V lost 7 bases, J lost 1 base, and 16 bases lay in between. From the 5' RACE reads, TCRdb called clonotypes with MiXCR, one entry per CDR3 protein. The data show some 290,000 distinct CDR3 sequences, 15% to 25% seen once. As concerns this clonotype: The antigen remains undetermined.

The specimen was blood, either unsorted or a sorted T cell fraction (not recorded which). V usage is TRBV29-1 and J usage is TRBJ1-1, with no clear D. The clonotype originates from a male donor with ankylosing spondylitis or in good health (not recorded which). The CDR3 is CSAPGEPANTEAFF. The CDR3 bases are TGCAGCGCCCCCGGGGAGCCCGCGAACACTGAAGCTTTCTTT.